A selection of T cell receptor beta chains follows, all from one sample in a study of shared clonotypes between healthy human individuals. Profiled with immunoSEQ multiplex PCR; TCRdb holds only in-frame clones, not every one. The sample holds around 1.9 million clones, approximately 94% seen once. Material: naive CD8+ T cells from PBMCs. The receptors come from a man between 18 and 29 years old in good health. Some clones in this sample may be carry-over from other donors' samples. CDR3s include the opening cysteine and the closing phenylalanine or tryptophan. The order of the fields is CDR3 length, J gene, V gene, clone size, D gene, CDR3 protein, CDR3 DNA. The D gene is left open where the match is weak. Where a row states a size, it is once, few, many or the class of an expanded clone; other rows omit it.

>14|TRBJ2-7|TRBV6-1|NA|NA
CASSEAEQYYEQYF
TGTGCCAGCAGTGAAGCGGAACAGTACTACGAGCAGTACTTC
>18|TRBJ1-4|TRBV4-1|NA|NA
CASSQDMWAGTGREKLFF
TGCGCCAGCAGCCAAGATATGTGGGCCGGGACCGGAAGGGAAAAACTGTTTTTT
>14|TRBJ1-1|TRBV19|NA|NA
CASRRGEGSTEAFF
TGTGCCAGTAGACGGGGGGAGGGGTCCACTGAAGCTTTCTTT
>14|TRBJ1-5|TRBV19|NA|NA
CASRETGGNQPQHF
TGTGCCAGTAGAGAGACAGGAGGGAACCAGCCCCAGCATTTT
>16|TRBJ2-3|TRBV28|NA|NA
CASSLDRGSGTDTQYF
TGTGCCAGCAGTCTTGACCGAGGGAGCGGCACAGATACGCAGTATTTT
>14|TRBJ2-5|TRBV6-5|once|NA
CASSYGGRGETQYF
TGTGCCAGCAGTTACGGGGGAAGGGGAGAGACCCAGTACTTC
>14|TRBJ2-7|TRBV27|NA|TRBD2
CASAVSGRVYEQYF
TGTGCCAGCGCCGTTAGCGGGAGAGTCTACGAGCAGTACTTC
>12|TRBJ2-5|TRBV18|NA|NA
CASSPPQETQYF
TGTGCCAGCTCACCACCGCAAGAGACCCAGTACTTC
>15|TRBJ1-5|TRBV15|NA|TRBD1
CATNPDRDSNQPQHF
TGTGCCACCAACCCGGACAGGGATAGCAATCAGCCCCAGCATTTT
>15|TRBJ2-7|TRBV27|NA|NA
CASSPLGSLHYEQYF
TGTGCCAGCAGTCCGCTTGGGAGTTTACACTACGAGCAGTACTTC
>13|TRBJ1-2|TRBV5-6|NA|TRBD1
CASTTTGDYGYTF
TGTGCCAGCACCACGACAGGGGACTATGGCTACACCTTC
>14|TRBJ2-1|TRBV6-5|NA|TRBD2
CASSYREGDNEQFF
TGTGCCAGCAGTTACCGGGAGGGGGACAATGAGCAGTTCTTC
>15|TRBJ1-2|TRBV6-5|NA|NA
CASSYSTAAYYGYTF
TGTGCCAGCAGTTACTCGACGGCGGCGTACTATGGCTACACCTTC
>17|TRBJ2-4|TRBV16|NA|NA
CASSHPPRAGAKNIQYF
TGTGCCAGCAGCCACCCCCCAAGAGCAGGAGCCAAAAACATTCAGTACTTC
>17|TRBJ2-6|TRBV7-8|NA|NA
CASSLLLRNSGANVLTF
TGTGCCAGCAGCTTGTTACTGAGGAACTCTGGGGCCAACGTCCTGACTTTC
>15|TRBJ2-2|TRBV10-1|NA|NA
CATNRSPGPTGELFF
TGCGCCACCAACCGATCCCCGGGTCCCACCGGGGAGCTGTTTTTT
>15|TRBJ1-1|TRBV27|NA|TRBD1
CASSLWGRGSGEAFF
TGTGCCAGCAGTTTATGGGGCAGGGGGAGCGGTGAAGCTTTCTTT
>17|TRBJ1-5|TRBV4-1|NA|NA
CASSQYPTGANNQPQHF
TGCGCCAGCAGCCAATACCCGACGGGGGCAAACAATCAGCCCCAGCATTTT
>17|TRBJ2-3|TRBV18|NA|TRBD1
CASSGSEWTGKSDTQYF
TGTGCCAGCTCGGGGAGCGAGTGGACAGGGAAATCAGATACGCAGTATTTT
>14|TRBJ2-2|TRBV7-2|NA|NA
CASSPRVNTGELFF
TGTGCCAGCAGCCCACGGGTGAACACCGGGGAGCTGTTTTTT
>13|TRBJ1-1|TRBV6-5|NA|NA
CASSRLLNTEAFF
TGTGCCAGCAGTAGACTACTGAACACTGAAGCTTTCTTT
>13|TRBJ2-7|TRBV2|NA|TRBD1
CASSVMHGQALYF
TGTGCCAGCAGTGTGATGCACGGACAGGCACTGTACTTC
>14|TRBJ2-5|TRBV4-1|few|NA
CASSQVTVQETQYF
TGCGCCAGCAGCCAAGTGACAGTCCAAGAGACCCAGTACTTC
>13|TRBJ2-1|TRBV9|NA|NA
CASSVGVKNEQFF
TGTGCCAGCAGCGTCGGGGTTAAGAATGAGCAGTTCTTC
>14|TRBJ2-2|TRBV7-9|NA|NA
CASSSPRDTGELFF
TGTGCCAGCAGCTCACCCAGGGACACCGGGGAGCTGTTTTTT
>16|TRBJ1-4|TRBV15|NA|TRBD1
CATSRTNGDRGEKLFF
TGTGCCACCAGCAGAACGAACGGGGACAGGGGTGAAAAACTGTTTTTT
>15|TRBJ2-5|TRBV5-1|NA|TRBD2
CASSFGGRAEETQYF
TGCGCCAGCAGCTTTGGTGGGAGGGCTGAAGAGACCCAGTACTTC
>13|TRBJ2-7|TRBV4-1|NA|NA
CASSQDLDYEQYF
TGCGCCAGCAGCCAAGATTTGGACTACGAGCAGTACTTC
>14|TRBJ2-3|TRBV7-8|NA|NA
CASSPGGGLDTQYF
TGTGCCAGCAGCCCTGGAGGGGGCCTCGATACGCAGTATTTT
>19|TRBJ2-1|TRBV28|once|TRBD2
CASSSPGLADHNSYNEQFF
TGTGCCAGCAGTTCGCCGGGACTAGCGGATCATAACTCCTACAATGAGCAGTTCTTC
>12|TRBJ2-7|TRBV7-8|NA|NA
CASITLGSEQYF
TGTGCCAGCATCACTCTTGGTTCCGAGCAGTACTTC
>13|TRBJ2-3|TRBV11-2|NA|NA
CASTGRGTDTQYF
TGTGCCAGCACCGGGCGGGGCACAGATACGCAGTATTTT
>13|TRBJ2-3|TRBV7-9|once|NA
CASSLSFPDTQYF
TGTGCCAGCAGCTTAAGCTTCCCAGATACGCAGTATTTT
>15|TRBJ2-1|TRBV5-1|NA|TRBD1
CASSPGQGTYNEQFF
TGCGCCAGCAGCCCCGGACAGGGGACCTACAATGAGCAGTTCTTC
>18|TRBJ2-7|TRBV28|NA|TRBD2
CASTPGIVAGEMVYEQYF
TGTGCCAGCACTCCGGGAATAGTAGCGGGAGAAATGGTCTACGAGCAGTACTTC
>18|TRBJ1-2|TRBV5-1|NA|NA
CASSPEPPGHYFFYGYTF
TGCGCCAGCAGCCCGGAACCTCCGGGACACTATTTTTTTTATGGCTACACCTTC
>14|TRBJ1-5|TRBV15|NA|NA
CATSRVVSNQPQHF
TGTGCCACCAGCAGAGTAGTCAGCAATCAGCCCCAGCATTTT
>18|TRBJ2-1|TRBV28|NA|TRBD2
CASSPPLLSGRHYNEQFF
TGTGCCAGCAGCCCACCGCTCTTGAGCGGGAGGCACTACAATGAGCAGTTCTTC
>16|TRBJ2-5|TRBV13|NA|TRBD2
CASSLTGTSGTGTQYF
TGTGCCAGCAGCTTAACCGGGACTAGCGGGACGGGGACCCAGTACTTC